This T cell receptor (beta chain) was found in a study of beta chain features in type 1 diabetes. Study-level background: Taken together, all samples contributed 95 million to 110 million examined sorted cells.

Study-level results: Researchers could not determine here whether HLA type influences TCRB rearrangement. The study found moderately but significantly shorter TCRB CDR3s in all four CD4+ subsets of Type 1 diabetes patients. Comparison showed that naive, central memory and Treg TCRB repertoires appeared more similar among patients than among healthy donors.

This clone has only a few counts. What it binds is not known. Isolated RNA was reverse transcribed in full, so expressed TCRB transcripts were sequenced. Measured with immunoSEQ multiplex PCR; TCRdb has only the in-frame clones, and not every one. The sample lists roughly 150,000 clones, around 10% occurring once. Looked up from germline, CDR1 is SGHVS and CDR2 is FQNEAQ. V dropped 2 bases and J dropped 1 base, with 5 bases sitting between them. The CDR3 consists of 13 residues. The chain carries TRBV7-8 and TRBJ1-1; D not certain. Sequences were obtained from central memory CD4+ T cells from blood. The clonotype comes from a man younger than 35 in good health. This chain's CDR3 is CASSLLENTEAFF. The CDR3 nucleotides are TGTGCCAGCAGCTTACTTGAGAACACTGAAGCTTTCTTT. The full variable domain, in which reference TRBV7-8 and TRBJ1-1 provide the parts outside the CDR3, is GAGVSQSPRYKVAKRGQDVALRCDPISGHVSLFWYQQALGQGPEFLTYFQNEAQLDKSGLPSDRFFAERPEGSVSTLKIQRTQQEDSAVYLCASSLLENTEAFFGQGTRLTVV.